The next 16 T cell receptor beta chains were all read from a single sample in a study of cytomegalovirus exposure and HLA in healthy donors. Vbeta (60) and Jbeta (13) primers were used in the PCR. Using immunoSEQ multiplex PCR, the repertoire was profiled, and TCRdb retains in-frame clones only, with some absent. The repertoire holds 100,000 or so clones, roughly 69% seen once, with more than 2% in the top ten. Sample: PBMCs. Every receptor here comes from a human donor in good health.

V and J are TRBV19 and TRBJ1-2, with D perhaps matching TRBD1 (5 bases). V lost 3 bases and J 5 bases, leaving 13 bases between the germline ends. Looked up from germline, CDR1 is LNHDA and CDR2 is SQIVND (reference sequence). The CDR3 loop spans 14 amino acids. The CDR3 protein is CASSIGGDRYGYTF. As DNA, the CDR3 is TGTGCCAGTAGTATCGGGGGAGACCGATATGGCTACACCTTC.

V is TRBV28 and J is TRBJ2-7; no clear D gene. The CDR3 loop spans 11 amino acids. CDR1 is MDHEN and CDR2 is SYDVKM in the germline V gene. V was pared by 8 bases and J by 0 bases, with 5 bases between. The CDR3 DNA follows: TGTGCCAGCTTCTCCTCCTACGAGCAGTACTTC. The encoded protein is CASFSSYEQYF.

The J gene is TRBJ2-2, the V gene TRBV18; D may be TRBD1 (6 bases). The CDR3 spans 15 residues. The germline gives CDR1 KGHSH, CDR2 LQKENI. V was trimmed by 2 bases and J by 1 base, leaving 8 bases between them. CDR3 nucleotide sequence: TGTGCCAGCTCACCAAGGACAGAGAACACCGGGGAGCTGTTTTTT. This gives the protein CASSPRTENTGELFF. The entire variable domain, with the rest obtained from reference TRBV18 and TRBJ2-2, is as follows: NAGVMQNPRHLVRRRGQEARLRCSPMKGHSHVYWYRQLPEEGLKFMVYLQKENIIDESGMPKERFSAEFPKEGPSILRIQQVVRGDSAAYFCASSPRTENTGELFFGEGSRLTVL.

Here the CDR3 reads CASSQDSDGGFTQYF. CDR3 DNA: TGTGCCAGCAGCCAAGATTCAGACGGGGGGTTTACCCAGTACTTC. V and J are TRBV14 and TRBJ2-5, with 7 bases fitting TRBD2. In germline, CDR1 is SGHDN, CDR2 FVKESK. The CDR3 has 15 amino acids. After removal of 0 bases from V and 8 bases from J, the junction contained 9 bases not matched to a gene.

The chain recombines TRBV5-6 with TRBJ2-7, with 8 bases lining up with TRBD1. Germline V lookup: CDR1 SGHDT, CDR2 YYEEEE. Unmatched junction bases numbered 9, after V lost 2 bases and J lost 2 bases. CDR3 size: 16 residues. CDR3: CASSFFRRTGPYEQYF. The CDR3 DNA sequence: TGTGCCAGCAGCTTTTTTAGGAGGACAGGGCCCTACGAGCAGTACTTC.

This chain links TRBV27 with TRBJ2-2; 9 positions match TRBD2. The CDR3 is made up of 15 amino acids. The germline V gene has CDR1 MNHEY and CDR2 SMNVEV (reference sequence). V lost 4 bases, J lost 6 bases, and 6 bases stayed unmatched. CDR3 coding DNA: TGTGCCAGCAGTTCACAGCGGGAGGCCCCCGGGGAGCTGTTTTTT. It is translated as CASSSQREAPGELFF.

CDR3: CASSSRPAGAPGGETQYF. As DNA, the CDR3 is TGTGCCAGCAGCTCCCGCCCCGCGGGGGCCCCGGGAGGGGAGACCCAGTACTTC. The V and J genes are TRBV7-8 and TRBJ2-5; TRBD2 matches at 8 bases. The CDR3 spans 18 residues. V was pared by 4 bases and J by 5 bases, with 18 bases of the junction left unmatched. CDR1 and CDR2 (germline): SGHVS, FQNEAQ.

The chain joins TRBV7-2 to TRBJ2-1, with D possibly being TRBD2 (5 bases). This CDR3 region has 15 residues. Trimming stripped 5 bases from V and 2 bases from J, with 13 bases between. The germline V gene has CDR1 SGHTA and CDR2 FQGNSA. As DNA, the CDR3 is TGTGCCAGCAGCGAGGCGGGTTTCGCCTACAATGAGCAGTTCTTC. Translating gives CASSEAGFAYNEQFF. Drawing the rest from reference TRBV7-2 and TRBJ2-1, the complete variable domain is GAGVSQSPSNKVTEKGKDVELRCDPISGHTALYWYRQSLGQGLEFLIYFQGNSAPDKSGLPSDRFSAERTGGSVSTLTIQRTQQEDSAVYLCASSEAGFAYNEQFFGPGTRLTVL.

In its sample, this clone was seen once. In nucleotides, the CDR3 is TGTGCCAGCTCACAACGTACGACAGGTAGCAATCAGCCCCAGCATTTT. Translating gives CASSQRTTGSNQPQHF. The chain couples TRBV18 to TRBJ1-5, with a weak D call TRBD1 (6 bases). V dropped 4 bases and J dropped 0 bases, with 13 bases sitting between them. The CDR3 runs to 16 residues. The germline gives CDR1 KGHSH, CDR2 LQKENI.

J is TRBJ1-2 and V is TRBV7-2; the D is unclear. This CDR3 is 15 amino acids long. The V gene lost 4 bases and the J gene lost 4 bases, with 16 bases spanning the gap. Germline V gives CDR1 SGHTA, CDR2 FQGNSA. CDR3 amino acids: CASSWGGGIGYGYTF. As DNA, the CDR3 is TGTGCCAGCAGCTGGGGAGGAGGGATCGGCTATGGCTACACCTTC.

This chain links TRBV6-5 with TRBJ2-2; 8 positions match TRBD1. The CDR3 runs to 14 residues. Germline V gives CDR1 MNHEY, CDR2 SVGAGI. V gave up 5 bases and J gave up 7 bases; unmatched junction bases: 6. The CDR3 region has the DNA TGTGCCAGCAGTCTTGGGGACAGGCGCGGGGAGCTGTTTTTT. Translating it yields CASSLGDRRGELFF.

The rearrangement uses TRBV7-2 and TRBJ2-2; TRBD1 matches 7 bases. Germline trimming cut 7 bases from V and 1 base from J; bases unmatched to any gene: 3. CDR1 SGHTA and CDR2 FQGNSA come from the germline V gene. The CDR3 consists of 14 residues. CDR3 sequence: CASIGQVNTGELFF. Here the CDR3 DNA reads TGTGCCAGCATTGGACAGGTGAACACCGGGGAGCTGTTTTTT.

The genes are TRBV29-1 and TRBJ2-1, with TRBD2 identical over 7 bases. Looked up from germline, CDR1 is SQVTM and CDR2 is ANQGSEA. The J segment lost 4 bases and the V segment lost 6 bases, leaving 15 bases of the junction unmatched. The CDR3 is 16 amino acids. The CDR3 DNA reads TGCAGCGTCTTGGTGGCTAGCGGTGGTACATACAATGAGCAGTTCTTC. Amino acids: CSVLVASGGTYNEQFF.

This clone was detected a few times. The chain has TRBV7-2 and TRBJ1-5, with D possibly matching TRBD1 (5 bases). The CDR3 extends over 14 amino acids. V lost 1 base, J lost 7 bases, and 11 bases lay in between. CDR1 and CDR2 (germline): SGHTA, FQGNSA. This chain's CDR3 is CASSLGGTQQPQHF. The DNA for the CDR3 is TGTGCCAGCAGCTTAGGGGGCACTCAACAGCCCCAGCATTTT.

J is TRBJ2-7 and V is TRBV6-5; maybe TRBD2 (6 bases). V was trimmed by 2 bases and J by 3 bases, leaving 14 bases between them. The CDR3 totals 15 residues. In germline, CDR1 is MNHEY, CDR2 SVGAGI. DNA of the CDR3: TGTGCCAGCAGTTACACACGGAGGGCCCACTACGAGCAGTACTTC. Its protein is CASSYTRRAHYEQYF.

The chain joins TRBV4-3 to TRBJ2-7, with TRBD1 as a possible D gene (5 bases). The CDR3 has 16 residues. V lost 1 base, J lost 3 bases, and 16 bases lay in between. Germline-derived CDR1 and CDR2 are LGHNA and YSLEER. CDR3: CASSQGRQVGHYEQYF. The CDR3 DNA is TGCGCCAGCAGCCAAGGCCGCCAGGTAGGACACTACGAGCAGTACTTC.